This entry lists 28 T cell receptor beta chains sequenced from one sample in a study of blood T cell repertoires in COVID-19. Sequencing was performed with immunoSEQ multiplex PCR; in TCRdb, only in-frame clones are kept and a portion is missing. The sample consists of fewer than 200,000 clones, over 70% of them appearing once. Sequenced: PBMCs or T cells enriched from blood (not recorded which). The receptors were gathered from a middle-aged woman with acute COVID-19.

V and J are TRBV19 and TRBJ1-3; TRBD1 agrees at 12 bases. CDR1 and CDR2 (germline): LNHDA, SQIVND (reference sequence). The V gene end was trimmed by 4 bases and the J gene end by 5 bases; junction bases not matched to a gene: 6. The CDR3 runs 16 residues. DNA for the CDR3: TGTGCCAGTAGTAATCCCGGGACAGGGGGCCGAAACACCATATATTTT. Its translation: CASSNPGTGGRNTIYF.

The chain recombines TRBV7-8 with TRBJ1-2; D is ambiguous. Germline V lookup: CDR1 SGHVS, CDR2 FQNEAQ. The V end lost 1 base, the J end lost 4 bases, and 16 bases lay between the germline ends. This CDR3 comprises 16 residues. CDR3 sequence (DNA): TGTGCCAGCAGCTTAGAGGGAGGGATGAATTTCTATGGCTACACCTTC. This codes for CASSLEGGMNFYGYTF.

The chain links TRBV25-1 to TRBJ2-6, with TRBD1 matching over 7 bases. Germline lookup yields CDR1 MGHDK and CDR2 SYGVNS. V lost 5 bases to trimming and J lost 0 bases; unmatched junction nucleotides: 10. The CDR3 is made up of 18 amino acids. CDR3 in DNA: TGTGCCAGCAGTAAACGGACAGGAACAAGCTCTGGGGCCAACGTCCTGACTTTC. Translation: CASSKRTGTSSGANVLTF.

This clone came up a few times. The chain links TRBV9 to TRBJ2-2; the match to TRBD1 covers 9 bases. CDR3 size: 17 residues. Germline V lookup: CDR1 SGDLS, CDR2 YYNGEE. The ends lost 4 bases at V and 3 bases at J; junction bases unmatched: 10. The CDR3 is CASSPQVGQGDTGELFF. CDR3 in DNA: TGTGCCAGCAGCCCTCAGGTGGGACAGGGTGACACCGGGGAGCTGTTTTTT.

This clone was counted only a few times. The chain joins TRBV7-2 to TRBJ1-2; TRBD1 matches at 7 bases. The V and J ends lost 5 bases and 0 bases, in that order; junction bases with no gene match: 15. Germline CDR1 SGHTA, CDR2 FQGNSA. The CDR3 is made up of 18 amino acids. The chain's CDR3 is CASSVPGTVNQANYGYTF. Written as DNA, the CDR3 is TGTGCCAGCAGCGTCCCCGGGACAGTAAATCAAGCTAACTATGGCTACACCTTC.

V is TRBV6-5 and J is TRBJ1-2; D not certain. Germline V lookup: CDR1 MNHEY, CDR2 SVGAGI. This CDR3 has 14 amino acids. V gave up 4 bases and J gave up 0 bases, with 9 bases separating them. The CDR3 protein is CASSFGLTNYGYTF. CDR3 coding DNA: TGTGCCAGCAGTTTCGGACTGACTAACTATGGCTACACCTTC.

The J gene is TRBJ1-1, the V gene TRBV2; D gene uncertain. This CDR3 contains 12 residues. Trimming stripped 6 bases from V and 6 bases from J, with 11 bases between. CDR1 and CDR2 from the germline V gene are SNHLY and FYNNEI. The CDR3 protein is CASRALAAEAFF. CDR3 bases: TGTGCCAGCAGGGCATTGGCCGCTGAAGCTTTCTTT.

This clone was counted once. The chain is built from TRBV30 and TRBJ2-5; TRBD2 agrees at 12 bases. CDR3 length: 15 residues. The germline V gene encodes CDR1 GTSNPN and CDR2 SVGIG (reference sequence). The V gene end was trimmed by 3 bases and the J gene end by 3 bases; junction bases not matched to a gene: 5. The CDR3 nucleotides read TGTGCCTGGAGAGGGACTAGCGGGCTTAAAGAGACCCAGTACTTC. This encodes CAWRGTSGLKETQYF.

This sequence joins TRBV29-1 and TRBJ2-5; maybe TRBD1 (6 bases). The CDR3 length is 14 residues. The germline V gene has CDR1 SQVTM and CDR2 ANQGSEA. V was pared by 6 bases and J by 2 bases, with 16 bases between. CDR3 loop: CSVSPDSRQETQYF. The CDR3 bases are TGCAGCGTCAGCCCGGACAGCCGACAAGAGACCCAGTACTTC.

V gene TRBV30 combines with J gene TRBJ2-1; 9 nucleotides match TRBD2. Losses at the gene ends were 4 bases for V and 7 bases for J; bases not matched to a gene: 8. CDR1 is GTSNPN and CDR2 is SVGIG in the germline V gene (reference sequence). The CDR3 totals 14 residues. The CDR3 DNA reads TGTGCCTGGAATAACGCGGGAGGGAAAAATGAGCAGTTCTTC. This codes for CAWNNAGGKNEQFF.

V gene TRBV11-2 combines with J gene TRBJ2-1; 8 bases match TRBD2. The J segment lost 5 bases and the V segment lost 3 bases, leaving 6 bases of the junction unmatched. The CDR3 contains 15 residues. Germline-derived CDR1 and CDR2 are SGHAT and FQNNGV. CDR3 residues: CASSFLVAGNNEQFF. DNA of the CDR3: TGTGCCAGCAGCTTTCTGGTAGCGGGAAACAATGAGCAGTTCTTC. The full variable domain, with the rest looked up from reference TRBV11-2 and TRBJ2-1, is EAGVAQSPRYKIIEKRQSVAFWCNPISGHATLYWYQQILGQGPKLLIQFQNNGVVDDSQLPKDRFSAERLKGVDSTLKIQPAKLEDSAVYLCASSFLVAGNNEQFFGPGTRLTVL.

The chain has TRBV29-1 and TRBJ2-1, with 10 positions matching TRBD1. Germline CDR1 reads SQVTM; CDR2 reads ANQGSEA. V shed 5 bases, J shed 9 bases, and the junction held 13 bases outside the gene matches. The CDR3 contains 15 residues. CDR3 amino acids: CSVPLVATGGSEQFF. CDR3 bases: TGCAGCGTTCCGTTGGTGGCGACAGGGGGCAGTGAGCAGTTCTTC.

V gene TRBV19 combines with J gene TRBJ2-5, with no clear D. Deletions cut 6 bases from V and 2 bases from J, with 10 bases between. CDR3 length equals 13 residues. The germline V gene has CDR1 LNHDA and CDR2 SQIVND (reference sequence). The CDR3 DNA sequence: TGTGCCAGTAGAGTCAGTTTACAAGAGACCCAGTACTTC. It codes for CASRVSLQETQYF.

The chain's CDR3 is CASSLNGASTDTQYF. In nucleotides, the CDR3 is TGTGCCAGCAGCTTAAATGGAGCTAGCACAGATACGCAGTATTTT. The chain employs TRBV7-6 and TRBJ2-3; D ambiguous. Trimming took off 2 bases at V and 0 bases at J, with 9 bases between the two ends. This CDR3 contains 15 residues. The V gene's germline CDR1 is SGHVS and CDR2 FNYEAQ.

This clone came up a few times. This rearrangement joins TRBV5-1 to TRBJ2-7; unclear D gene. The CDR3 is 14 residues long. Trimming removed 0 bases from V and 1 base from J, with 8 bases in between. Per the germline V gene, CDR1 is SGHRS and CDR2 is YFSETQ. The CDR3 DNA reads TGCGCCAGCAGCTTGGCCCCAGGATCCTACGAGCAGTACTTC. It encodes CASSLAPGSYEQYF.

The CDR3 spells CASTDGGIVGYTF. In DNA form, the CDR3 reads TGTGCCAGCACCGACGGGGGAATTGTTGGCTACACCTTC. The chain joins TRBV6-5 to TRBJ1-2; TRBD1 might be the D (5 bases). CDR1 is MNHEY, CDR2 SVGAGI, per germline. Trimming shortened V by 7 bases and J by 7 bases, and 16 bases separated the two germline ends. The CDR3 is 13 residues long.

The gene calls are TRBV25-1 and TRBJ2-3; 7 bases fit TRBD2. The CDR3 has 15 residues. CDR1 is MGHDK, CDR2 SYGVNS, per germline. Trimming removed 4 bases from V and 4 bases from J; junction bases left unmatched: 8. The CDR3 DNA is TGTGCCAGCAGTGGAACGGGAGGTAGGGCAGATACGCAGTATTTT. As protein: CASSGTGGRADTQYF.

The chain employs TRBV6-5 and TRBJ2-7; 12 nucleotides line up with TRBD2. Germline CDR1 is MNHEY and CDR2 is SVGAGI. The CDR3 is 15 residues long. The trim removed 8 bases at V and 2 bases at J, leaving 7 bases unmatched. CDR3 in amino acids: CASQLAGGPPYEQYF. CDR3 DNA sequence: TGTGCCAGCCAACTAGCGGGAGGACCGCCCTACGAGCAGTACTTC.

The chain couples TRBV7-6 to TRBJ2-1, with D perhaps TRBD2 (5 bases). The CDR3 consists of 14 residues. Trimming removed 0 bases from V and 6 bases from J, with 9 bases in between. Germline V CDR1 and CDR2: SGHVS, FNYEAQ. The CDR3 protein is CASSLAGEINEQFF. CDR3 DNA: TGTGCCAGCAGCTTAGCGGGAGAAATCAATGAGCAGTTCTTC.

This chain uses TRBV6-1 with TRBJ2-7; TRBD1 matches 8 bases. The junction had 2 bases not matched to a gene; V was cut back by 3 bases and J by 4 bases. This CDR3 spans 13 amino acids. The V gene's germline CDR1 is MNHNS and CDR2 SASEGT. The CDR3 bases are TGTGCCAGCAGTGACGGACAGGGTTACGAGCAGTACTTC. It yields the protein CASSDGQGYEQYF.

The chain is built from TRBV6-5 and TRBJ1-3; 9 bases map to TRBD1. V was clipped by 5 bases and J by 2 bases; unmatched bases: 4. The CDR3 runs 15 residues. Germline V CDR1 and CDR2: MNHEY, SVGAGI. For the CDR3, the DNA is TGTGCCAGCAGTCGGACAGGGGAAGCTGGAAACACCATATATTTT. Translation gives CASSRTGEAGNTIYF.

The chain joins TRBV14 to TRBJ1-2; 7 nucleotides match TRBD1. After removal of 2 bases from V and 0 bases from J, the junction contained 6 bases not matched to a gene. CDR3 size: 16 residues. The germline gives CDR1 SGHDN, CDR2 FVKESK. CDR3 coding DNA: TGTGCCAGCAGCCAAATGGGACAGACAGCTAACTATGGCTACACCTTC. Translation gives CASSQMGQTANYGYTF.

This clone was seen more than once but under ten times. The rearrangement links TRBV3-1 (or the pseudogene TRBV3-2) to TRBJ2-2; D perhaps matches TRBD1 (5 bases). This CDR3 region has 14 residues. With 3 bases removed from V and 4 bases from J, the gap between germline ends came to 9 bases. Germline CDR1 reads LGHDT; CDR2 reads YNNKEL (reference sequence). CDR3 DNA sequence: TGTGCCAGCAGCCACGGTGGGGCCACCGGGGAGCTGTTTTTT. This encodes CASSHGGATGELFF.

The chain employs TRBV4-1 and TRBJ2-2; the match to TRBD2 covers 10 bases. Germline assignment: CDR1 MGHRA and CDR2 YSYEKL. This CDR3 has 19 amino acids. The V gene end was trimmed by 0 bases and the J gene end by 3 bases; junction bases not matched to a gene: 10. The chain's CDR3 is CASSQEGTAGGPDTGELFF. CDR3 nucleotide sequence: TGCGCCAGCAGCCAAGAGGGAACAGCGGGAGGGCCCGACACCGGGGAGCTGTTTTTT.

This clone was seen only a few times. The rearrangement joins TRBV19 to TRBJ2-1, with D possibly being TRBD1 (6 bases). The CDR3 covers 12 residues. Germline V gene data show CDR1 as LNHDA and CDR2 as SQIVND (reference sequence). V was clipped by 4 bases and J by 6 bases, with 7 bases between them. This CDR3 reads CASSNRVNEQFF. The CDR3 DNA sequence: TGTGCCAGTAGTAACAGGGTCAATGAGCAGTTCTTC.

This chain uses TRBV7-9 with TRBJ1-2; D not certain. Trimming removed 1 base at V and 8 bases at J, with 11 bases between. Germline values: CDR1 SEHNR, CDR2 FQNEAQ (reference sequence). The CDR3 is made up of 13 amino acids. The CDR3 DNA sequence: TGTGCCAGCAGCTTAGTGGAGGTTGGGGGCTACACCTTC. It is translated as CASSLVEVGGYTF.

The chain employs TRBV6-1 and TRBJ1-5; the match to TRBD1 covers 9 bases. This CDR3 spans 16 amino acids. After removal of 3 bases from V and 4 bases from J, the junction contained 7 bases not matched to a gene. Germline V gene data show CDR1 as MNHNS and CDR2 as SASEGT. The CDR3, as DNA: TGTGCCAGCAGTGAGAAGGGACAGGGCTGGAATCAGCCCCAGCATTTT. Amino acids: CASSEKGQGWNQPQHF.

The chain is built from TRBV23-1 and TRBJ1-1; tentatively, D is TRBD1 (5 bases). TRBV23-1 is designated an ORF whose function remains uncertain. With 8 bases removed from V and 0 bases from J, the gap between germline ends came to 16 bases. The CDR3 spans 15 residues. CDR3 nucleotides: TGCGCCAGCGGGGGGAGGTCGCCCATGAACACTGAAGCTTTCTTT. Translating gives CASGGRSPMNTEAFF.